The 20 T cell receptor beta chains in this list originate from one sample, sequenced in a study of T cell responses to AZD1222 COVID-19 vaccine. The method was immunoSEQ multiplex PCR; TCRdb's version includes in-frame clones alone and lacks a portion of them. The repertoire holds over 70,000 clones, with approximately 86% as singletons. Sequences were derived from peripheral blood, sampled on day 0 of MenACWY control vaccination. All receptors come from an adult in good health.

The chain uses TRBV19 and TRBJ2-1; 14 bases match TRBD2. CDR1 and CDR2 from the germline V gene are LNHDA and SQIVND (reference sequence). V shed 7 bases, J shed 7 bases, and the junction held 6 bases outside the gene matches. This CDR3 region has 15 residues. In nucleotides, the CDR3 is TGTGCCAGTATCTCGACTAGCGGGGGGGCAAATGAGCAGTTCTTC. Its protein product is CASISTSGGANEQFF.

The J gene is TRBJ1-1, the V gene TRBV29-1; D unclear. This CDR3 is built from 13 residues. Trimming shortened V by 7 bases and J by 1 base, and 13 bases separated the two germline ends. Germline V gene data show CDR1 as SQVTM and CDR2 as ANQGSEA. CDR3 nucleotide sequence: TGCAGCGCCGAAATTGGGCAGAACACTGAAGCTTTCTTT. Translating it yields CSAEIGQNTEAFF.

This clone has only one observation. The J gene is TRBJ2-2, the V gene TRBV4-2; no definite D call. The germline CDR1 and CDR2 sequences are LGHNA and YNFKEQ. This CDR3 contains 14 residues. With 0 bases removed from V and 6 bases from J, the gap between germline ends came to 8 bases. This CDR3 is CASSQEGIPGELFF. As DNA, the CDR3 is TGTGCCAGCAGCCAAGAAGGCATTCCCGGGGAGCTGTTTTTT.

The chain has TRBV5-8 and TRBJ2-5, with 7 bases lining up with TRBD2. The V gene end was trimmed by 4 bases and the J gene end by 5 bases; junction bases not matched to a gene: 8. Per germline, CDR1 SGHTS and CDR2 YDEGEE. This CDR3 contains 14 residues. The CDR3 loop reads CASSPGLVRETQYF. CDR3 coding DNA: TGTGCCAGCAGCCCCGGACTAGTCCGGGAGACCCAGTACTTC.

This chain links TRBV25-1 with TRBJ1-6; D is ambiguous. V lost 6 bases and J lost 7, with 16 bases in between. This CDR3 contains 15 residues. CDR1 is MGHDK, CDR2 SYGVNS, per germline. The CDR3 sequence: CASRGPGGRNSPLHF. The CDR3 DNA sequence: TGTGCCAGCAGAGGTCCGGGCGGAAGGAATTCACCCCTCCACTTT.

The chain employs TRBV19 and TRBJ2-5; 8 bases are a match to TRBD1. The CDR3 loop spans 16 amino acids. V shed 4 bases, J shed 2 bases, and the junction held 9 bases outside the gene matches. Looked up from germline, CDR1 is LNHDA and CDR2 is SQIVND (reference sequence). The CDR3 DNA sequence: TGTGCCAGTAGTACCTCTCGACAGGGGCGGCAAGAGACCCAGTACTTC. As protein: CASSTSRQGRQETQYF.

In DNA, the CDR3 is TGCGCCAGCAGCTTGCGCACCTCAGGGGGCTCTGGAAACACCATATATTTT. It yields the protein CASSLRTSGGSGNTIYF. This chain connects TRBV5-1 to TRBJ1-3; 7 nucleotides agree with TRBD1. This CDR3 has 17 residues. The germline CDR1 and CDR2 sequences are SGHRS and YFSETQ. The ends lost 1 base at V and 0 bases at J; junction bases unmatched: 7.

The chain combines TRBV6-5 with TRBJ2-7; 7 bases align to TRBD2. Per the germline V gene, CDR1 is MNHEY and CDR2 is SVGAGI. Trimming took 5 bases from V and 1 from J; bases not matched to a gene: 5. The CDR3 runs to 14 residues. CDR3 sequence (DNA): TGTGCCAGCAGTACTCCGGGACTATCCTACGAGCAGTACTTC. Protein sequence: CASSTPGLSYEQYF.

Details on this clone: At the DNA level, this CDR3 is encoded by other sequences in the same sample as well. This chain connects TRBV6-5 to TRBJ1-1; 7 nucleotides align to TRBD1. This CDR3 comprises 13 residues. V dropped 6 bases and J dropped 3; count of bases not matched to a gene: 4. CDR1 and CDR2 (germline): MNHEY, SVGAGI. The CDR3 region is CASRQGPHTEAFF. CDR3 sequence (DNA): TGTGCCAGCAGACAGGGGCCACACACTGAAGCTTTCTTT.

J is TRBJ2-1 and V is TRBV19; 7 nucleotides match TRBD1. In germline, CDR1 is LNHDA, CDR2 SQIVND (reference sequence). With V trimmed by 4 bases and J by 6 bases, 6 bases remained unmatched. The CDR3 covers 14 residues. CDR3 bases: TGTGCCAGTAGTAAGGACAGGCGCTCCAATGAGCAGTTCTTC. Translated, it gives CASSKDRRSNEQFF.

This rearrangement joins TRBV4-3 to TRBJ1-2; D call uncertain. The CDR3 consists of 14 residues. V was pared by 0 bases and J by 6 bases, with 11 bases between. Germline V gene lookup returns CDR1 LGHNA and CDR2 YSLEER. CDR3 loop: CASSQDRDYHGYTF. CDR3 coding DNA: TGCGCCAGCAGCCAAGACAGAGATTATCATGGCTACACCTTC.

The CDR3, as DNA: TGTGCCAGTACCCCAGGGTTTCCCTCCTACGAGCAGTACTTC. The encoded protein is CASTPGFPSYEQYF. This chain uses TRBV19 with TRBJ2-7; D perhaps matches TRBD1 (5 bases). The V end was cut by 7 bases, the J end by 0 bases, with 13 bases between. Germline V gives CDR1 LNHDA, CDR2 SQIVND (reference sequence). The CDR3 loop spans 14 amino acids.

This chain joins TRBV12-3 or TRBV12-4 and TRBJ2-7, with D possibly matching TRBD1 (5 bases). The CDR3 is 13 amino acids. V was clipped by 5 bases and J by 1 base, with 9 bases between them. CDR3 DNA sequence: TGTGCCAGCAGTAACAGGTTTTCCTACGAGCAGTACTTC. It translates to CASSNRFSYEQYF.

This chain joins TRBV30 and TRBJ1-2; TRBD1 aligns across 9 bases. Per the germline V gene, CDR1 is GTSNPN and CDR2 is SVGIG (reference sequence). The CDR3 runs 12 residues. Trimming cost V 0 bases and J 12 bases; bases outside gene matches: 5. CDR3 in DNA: TGTGCCTGGAGTGTACAACAGGGGGCCAACACCTTC. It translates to CAWSVQQGANTF. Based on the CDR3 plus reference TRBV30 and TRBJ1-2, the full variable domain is SQTIHQWPATLVQPVGSPLSLECTVEGTSNPNLYWYRQAAGRGLQLLFYSVGIGQISSEVPQNLSASRPQDRQFILSSKKLLLSDSGFYLCAWSVQQGANTFGSGTRLTVV.

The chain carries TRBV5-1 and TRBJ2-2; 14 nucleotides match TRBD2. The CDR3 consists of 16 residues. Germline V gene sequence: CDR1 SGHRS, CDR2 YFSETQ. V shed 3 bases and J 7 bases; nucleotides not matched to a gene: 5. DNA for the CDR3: TGCGCCAGCAGCTCCGGACTAGCGGGGGGAGACGGGGAGCTGTTTTTT. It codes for CASSSGLAGGDGELFF.

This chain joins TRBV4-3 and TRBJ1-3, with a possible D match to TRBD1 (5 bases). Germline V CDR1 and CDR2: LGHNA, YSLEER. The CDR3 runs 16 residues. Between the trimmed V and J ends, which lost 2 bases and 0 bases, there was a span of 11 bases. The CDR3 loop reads CASSQQGPNSGNTIYF. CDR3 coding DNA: TGCGCCAGCAGCCAACAGGGACCGAACTCTGGAAACACCATATATTTT.

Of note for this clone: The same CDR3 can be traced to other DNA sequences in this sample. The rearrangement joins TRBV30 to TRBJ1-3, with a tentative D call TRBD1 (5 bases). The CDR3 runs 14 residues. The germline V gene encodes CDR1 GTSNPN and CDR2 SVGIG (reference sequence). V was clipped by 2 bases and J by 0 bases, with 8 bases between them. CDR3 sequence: CAWSSGLSGNTIYF. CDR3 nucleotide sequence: TGTGCCTGGAGTTCGGGACTCTCTGGAAACACCATATATTTT.

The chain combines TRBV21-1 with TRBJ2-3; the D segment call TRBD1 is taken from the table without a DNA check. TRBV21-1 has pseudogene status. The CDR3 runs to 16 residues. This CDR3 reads CASSKGPGQCTDTQYF. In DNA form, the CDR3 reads TGTGCCAGCAGCAAAGGGCCGGGACAGTGCACAGATACGCAGTATTTT.

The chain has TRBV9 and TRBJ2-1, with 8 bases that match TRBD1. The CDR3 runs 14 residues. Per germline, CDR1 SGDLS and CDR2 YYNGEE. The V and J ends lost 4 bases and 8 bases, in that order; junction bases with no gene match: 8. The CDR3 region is CASSPRTGFDEQFF. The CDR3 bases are TGTGCCAGCAGCCCACGGACAGGGTTTGATGAGCAGTTCTTC.

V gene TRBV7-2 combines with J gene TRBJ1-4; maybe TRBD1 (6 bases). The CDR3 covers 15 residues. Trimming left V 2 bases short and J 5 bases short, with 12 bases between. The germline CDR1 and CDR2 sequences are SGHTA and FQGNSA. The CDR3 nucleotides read TGTGCCAGCAGCTTATCCACCGGGACAAATGAAAAACTGTTTTTT. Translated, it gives CASSLSTGTNEKLFF.